This T cell receptor beta chain is drawn from a study of cytomegalovirus exposure and HLA in healthy donors. On this clone: Its antigen is not known.

The validation cohort, a group of under 150 subjects, included the donors and was separate from the roughly 670-subject first cohort. General study findings and limits: TCR beta chains numbering more than 150 were designated cytomegalovirus-associated. In vitro, three CMV-associated chains proved specific for CMV antigens. Despite most TCR sequences being rare, some public TCRs occurred in many donors.

Germline assignment: CDR1 MDHEN and CDR2 SYDVKM. The CDR3 covers 15 residues. With 6 bases clipped from V and 4 bases from J, the junction kept 5 bases outside the gene matches. TCRdb's table, derived via immunoSEQ multiplex PCR, lists solely in-frame clones and lacks some. Of more than 70,000 clones in the sample, over 90% were seen once. The rearrangement links TRBV28 to TRBJ2-1; 11 nucleotides line up with TRBD1. Material for sequencing was PBMCs. This TCR came from a woman aged 18-30 years in good health and CMV-seronegative. The CDR3 is CASSHGQGAYNEQFF. CDR3 nucleotide sequence: TGTGCCAGCAGCCACGGACAGGGGGCGTACAATGAGCAGTTCTTC.